The 17 T cell receptor beta chains in this list originate from one sample, sequenced in a study of blood T cells in healthy people across ages. Sample-barcoded 5' priming and a J-beta primer mix drove a second PCR of roughly 6 to 12 cycles. A single record per CDR3 protein comes from TCRdb applying MiXCR to the 5' RACE reads. The sample has some 1.7 million distinct CDR3 sequences; 25% to 30% are singletons. The sequenced material came from blood. Receptors were obtained from a woman between 25 and 40 years old in good health.

This clonotype was seen only a few times. The chain carries TRBV20-1 and TRBJ2-3; D is tentatively TRBD1 or TRBD2 (5 bases each). Germline V CDR1 and CDR2: DFQATT, SNEGSKA (reference sequence). The CDR3 is 14 residues long. V was shortened by 3 bases and J by 1 base, with 11 bases between the two germline ends. The CDR3 protein is CSARPRGGTDTQYF. The CDR3 bases are TGCAGTGCTAGGCCTCGGGGCGGCACAGATACGCAGTATTTT.

This clonotype was detected many times. V is TRBV4-2 and J is TRBJ2-3, with D unresolved. Germline-derived CDR1 and CDR2 are LGHNA and YNFKEQ. CDR3 length: 13 residues. Trimming removed 4 bases from V and 6 bases from J, with 11 bases in between. This CDR3 reads CASSPLVDDTQYF. In DNA, the CDR3 is TGTGCCAGCAGCCCCTTGGTTGACGATACGCAGTATTTT.

In its sample, this clonotype was seen a few times. V and J are TRBV7-2 and TRBJ2-3, with 10 positions matching TRBD2. V was pared by 4 bases and J by 13 bases, with 5 bases of the junction left unmatched. In germline, CDR1 is SGHTA, CDR2 FQGNSA. The CDR3 totals 12 residues. CDR3 coding DNA: TGTGCCAGCAGCTCTGGGACTAGCGAGAAGTATTTT. Protein: CASSSGTSEKYF.

A few counts support this clonotype. The rearrangement links TRBV3-1 to TRBJ2-1; D might be TRBD2 (6 bases). Germline V gives CDR1 LGHDT, CDR2 YNNKEL (reference sequence). The CDR3 extends over 15 amino acids. V dropped 3 bases and J dropped 4 bases, with 13 bases sitting between them. CDR3 region: CASSHPGAGYNEQFF. CDR3 bases: TGTGCCAGCAGCCACCCGGGAGCCGGGTACAATGAGCAGTTCTTC.

CDR3 protein: CASTRQTGPLNTEAFF. The CDR3 DNA reads TGTGCCAGCACCCGCCAGACAGGGCCGCTGAACACTGAAGCTTTCTTT. The chain is built from TRBV7-3 and TRBJ1-1; 7 positions match TRBD1. This CDR3 has 16 residues. Germline CDR1 and CDR2: SGHTA and FQGTGA. V dropped 7 bases and J dropped 0; count of bases not matched to a gene: 11.

The chain uses TRBV11-1 and TRBJ2-1; tentative D call: TRBD2 (5 bases). With 5 bases removed from V and 7 bases from J, the gap between germline ends came to 24 bases. Germline V gene sequence: CDR1 SGHAT, CDR2 FQDESV (reference sequence). This CDR3 comprises 17 residues. This chain's CDR3 is CASSPTKLGRRFNEQFF. DNA for the CDR3: TGTGCCAGCAGCCCAACAAAACTAGGAAGAAGGTTTAATGAGCAGTTCTTC.

This clonotype was detected only a few times. The chain recombines TRBV20-1 with TRBJ1-2, with TRBD1 matching 10 bases. Germline CDR1 reads DFQATT; CDR2 reads SNEGSKA (reference sequence). V shed 4 bases and J 6 bases; nucleotides not matched to a gene: 11. The CDR3 has 15 amino acids. The CDR3 protein is CSAKAGTGVWDGYTF. In nucleotides, the CDR3 is TGCAGTGCTAAAGCCGGGACAGGGGTTTGGGATGGCTACACCTTC.

This clonotype showed up many times. This chain uses TRBV29-1 with TRBJ2-5; D might be TRBD2 (6 bases). With 3 bases removed from V and 4 bases from J, the gap between germline ends came to 12 bases. This CDR3 has 13 residues. Germline V gene sequence: CDR1 SQVTM, CDR2 ANQGSEA. The DNA for the CDR3 is TGCAGCGTTGACACCAACGGGGGAGAGACCCAGTACTTC. Translated, it gives CSVDTNGGETQYF.

The table lists this clonotype with a few counts. This chain links TRBV12-3 or TRBV12-4 with TRBJ2-7; 11 nucleotides match TRBD2. V trimming: 6 bases; J trimming: 2 bases; junction bases outside the gene matches: 6. The CDR3 is 15 amino acids. CDR3 nucleotides: TGTGCCAGCAGACCAACTAGCGGGAGTGCCTACGAGCAGTACTTC. It specifies CASRPTSGSAYEQYF.

This clonotype has just a few counts. The V and J genes are TRBV20-1 and TRBJ2-3, with TRBD1 identical over 9 bases. Germline CDR1 reads DFQATT; CDR2 reads SNEGSKA (reference sequence). V was pared by 5 bases and J by 6 bases, with 12 bases of the junction left unmatched. The CDR3 contains 15 residues. The CDR3 is CSAPSRDRAIDTQYF. The CDR3 bases are TGCAGTGCTCCATCCCGGGACAGGGCAATCGATACGCAGTATTTT.

This chain uses TRBV11-3 with TRBJ2-4, with no clear D. The tail of the sequence fits TRBJ2-7 better, so the J call may be wrong. This CDR3 has 14 residues. Germline loops: CDR1 SGHNT, CDR2 YENEEA. The CDR3 DNA reads as TGTGCCAGCAGCCCCGGACCACCTTCCTACGAGCAGTACTTC. Its protein product is CASSPGPPSYEQYF.

This clonotype has a single count. The chain is built from TRBV7-2 and TRBJ2-3, with 7 bases that match TRBD1. The CDR3 runs to 15 residues. The germline V gene encodes CDR1 SGHTA and CDR2 FQGNSA. The V gene end was trimmed by 7 bases and the J gene end by 4 bases; junction bases not matched to a gene: 11. This chain's CDR3 is CASTPQGGQADTQYF. The CDR3 coding sequence is TGTGCCAGCACCCCGCAAGGGGGCCAGGCAGATACGCAGTATTTT.

As regards this clonotype: At one end the junction does not follow the germline gene, possibly because of a read error. This chain joins TRBV5-1 and TRBJ2-3; D is possibly TRBD1 (6 bases). Looked up from germline, CDR1 is SGHRS and CDR2 is YFSETQ. The CDR3 has 9 residues. The CDR3 region is CASTGTPLF. CDR3 DNA sequence: TGCGCCAGTACAGGGACCCCGCTTTTT.

The chain joins TRBV20-1 to TRBJ2-1, with TRBD2 matching over 8 bases. This CDR3 spans 13 amino acids. CDR1 is DFQATT, CDR2 SNEGSKA, per germline (reference sequence). The V segment lost 7 bases and the J segment 9 bases; nucleotides outside the gene matches: 11. For the CDR3, the DNA is TGCAGTGTCCCGGGACTAGTCTCCGGTGAGCAGTTCTTC. As protein: CSVPGLVSGEQFF.

This clonotype was detected only a few times. V usage is TRBV28 and J usage is TRBJ2-5; 10 nucleotides align to TRBD1. V gave up 2 bases and J gave up 3 bases; unmatched junction bases: 6. CDR3 size: 16 residues. Germline lookup yields CDR1 MDHEN and CDR2 SYDVKM. The CDR3 sequence: CASSLRLGQGEETQYF. The CDR3 nucleotides read TGTGCCAGCAGTTTAAGGCTAGGACAGGGGGAAGAGACCCAGTACTTC.

The chain links TRBV20-1 to TRBJ1-1, with a weak D call TRBD1 (6 bases). Trimming removed 0 bases from V and 5 bases from J, with 10 bases in between. The CDR3 is 13 amino acids. Germline-derived CDR1 and CDR2 are DFQATT and SNEGSKA (reference sequence). The CDR3 DNA reads TGCAGTGCTAGAGACGGGGGCGAGACTGAAGCTTTCTTT. It codes for CSARDGGETEAFF.

This clonotype turned up a few times. This chain uses TRBV20-1 with TRBJ1-2, with TRBD1 matching over 10 bases. The length of the CDR3 is 15 residues. Germline assignment: CDR1 DFQATT and CDR2 SNEGSKA (reference sequence). V gave up 3 bases and J gave up 7 bases; unmatched junction bases: 11. CDR3 loop: CSARRGQGERGGYTF. CDR3 coding DNA: TGCAGTGCTAGGAGAGGACAGGGGGAGAGAGGTGGCTACACCTTC.